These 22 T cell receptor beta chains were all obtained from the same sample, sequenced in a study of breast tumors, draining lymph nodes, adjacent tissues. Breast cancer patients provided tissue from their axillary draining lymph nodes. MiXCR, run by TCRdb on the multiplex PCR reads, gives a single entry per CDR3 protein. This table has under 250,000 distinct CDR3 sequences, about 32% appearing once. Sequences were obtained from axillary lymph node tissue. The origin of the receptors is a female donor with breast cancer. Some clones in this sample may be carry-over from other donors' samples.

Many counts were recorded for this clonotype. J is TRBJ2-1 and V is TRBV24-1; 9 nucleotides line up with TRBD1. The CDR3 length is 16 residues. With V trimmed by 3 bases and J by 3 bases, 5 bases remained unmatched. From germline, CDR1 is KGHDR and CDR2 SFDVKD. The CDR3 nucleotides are TGTGCCACCAGTGATCCGTGGGACAGGGACTACAATGAGCAGTTCTTC. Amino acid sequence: CATSDPWDRDYNEQFF.

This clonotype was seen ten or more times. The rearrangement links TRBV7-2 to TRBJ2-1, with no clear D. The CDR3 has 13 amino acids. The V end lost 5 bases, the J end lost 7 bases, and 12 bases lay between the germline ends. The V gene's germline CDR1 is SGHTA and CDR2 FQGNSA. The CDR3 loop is CASSPDGLNEQFF. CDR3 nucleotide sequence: TGTGCCAGCAGCCCGGACGGGTTAAATGAGCAGTTCTTC.

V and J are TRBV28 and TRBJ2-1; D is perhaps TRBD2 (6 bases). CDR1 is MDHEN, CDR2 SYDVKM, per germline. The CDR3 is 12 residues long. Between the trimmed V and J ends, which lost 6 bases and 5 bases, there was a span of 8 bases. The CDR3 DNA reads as TGTGCCAGCAGGGACTATAACAATGAGCAGTTCTTC. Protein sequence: CASRDYNNEQFF.

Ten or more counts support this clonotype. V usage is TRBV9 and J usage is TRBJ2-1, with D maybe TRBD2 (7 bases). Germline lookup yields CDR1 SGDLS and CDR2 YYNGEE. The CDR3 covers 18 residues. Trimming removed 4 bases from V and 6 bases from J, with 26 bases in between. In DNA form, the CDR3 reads TGTGCCAGCAGCCCTTATGGGGGGAGGGCCGGAGGGGGCAATGAGCAGTTCTTC. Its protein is CASSPYGGRAGGGNEQFF.

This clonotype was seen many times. The CDR3 coding sequence is TGTGCCAGCAGTTTGGCTGGACGGTTGAACACTGAAGCTTTCTTT. This gives the protein CASSLAGRLNTEAFF. The chain has TRBV12-3 or TRBV12-4 and TRBJ1-1; D unresolved. V shed 3 bases and J shed 0 bases, with 11 bases lying between them. The CDR3 spans 15 residues.

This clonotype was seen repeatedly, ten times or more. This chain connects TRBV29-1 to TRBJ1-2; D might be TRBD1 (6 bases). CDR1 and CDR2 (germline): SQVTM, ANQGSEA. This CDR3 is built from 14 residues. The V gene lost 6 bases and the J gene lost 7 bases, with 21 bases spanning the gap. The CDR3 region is CSVTGGAGGLGYTF. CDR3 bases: TGCAGCGTCACAGGCGGGGCTGGGGGCCTTGGCTACACCTTC.

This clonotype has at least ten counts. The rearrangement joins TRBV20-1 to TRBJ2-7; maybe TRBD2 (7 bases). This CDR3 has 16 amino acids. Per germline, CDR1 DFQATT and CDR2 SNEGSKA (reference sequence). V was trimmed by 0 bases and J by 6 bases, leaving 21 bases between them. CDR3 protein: CSARDRGRAASSEQYF. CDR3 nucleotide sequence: TGCAGTGCTAGAGATAGGGGGAGGGCCGCTTCTTCCGAGCAGTACTTC.

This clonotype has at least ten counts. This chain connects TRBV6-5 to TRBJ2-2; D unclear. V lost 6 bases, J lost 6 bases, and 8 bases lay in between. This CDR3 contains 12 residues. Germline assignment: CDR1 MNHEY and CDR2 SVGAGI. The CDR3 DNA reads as TGTGCCAGCAGGGCATACGCCGGGGAGCTGTTTTTT. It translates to CASRAYAGELFF.

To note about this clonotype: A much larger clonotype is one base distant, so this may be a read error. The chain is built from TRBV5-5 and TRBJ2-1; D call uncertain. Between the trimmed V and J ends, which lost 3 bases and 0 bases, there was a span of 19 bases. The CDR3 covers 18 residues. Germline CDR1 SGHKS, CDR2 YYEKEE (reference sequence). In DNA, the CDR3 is TGTGCCAGCAGCTCCCCCCACCCAGCGACGAGCTCCTACAATGAGCAGTTCTTC. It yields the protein CASSSPHPATSSYNEQFF.

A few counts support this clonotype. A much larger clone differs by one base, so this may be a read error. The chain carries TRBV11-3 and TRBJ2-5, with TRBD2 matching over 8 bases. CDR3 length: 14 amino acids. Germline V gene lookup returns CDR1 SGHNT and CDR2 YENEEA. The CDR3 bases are TGTGCCTGGTCCCCCGGGGGGGAAGGCGAGACCCAGTGCTTC. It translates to CAWSPGGEGETQCF.

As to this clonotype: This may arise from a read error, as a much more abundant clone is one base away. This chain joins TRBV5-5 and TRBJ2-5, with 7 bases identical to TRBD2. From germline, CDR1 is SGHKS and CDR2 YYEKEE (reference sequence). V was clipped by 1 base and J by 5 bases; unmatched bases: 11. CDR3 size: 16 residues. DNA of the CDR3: TGTGCCAGCAGCTTGCTAGCGGCAGTCGTTAGGGAGACCCAGTACTTC. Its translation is CASSLLAAVVRETQYF.

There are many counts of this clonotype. The CDR3 protein is CASSRYQQGWNSPLHF. The DNA for the CDR3 is TGTGCCAGCAGCCGGTATCAACAGGGGTGGAATTCACCCCTCCACTTT. The chain employs TRBV5-6 and TRBJ1-6; 7 bases line up with TRBD1. The CDR3 sequence is 16 residues long. CDR1 is SGHDT and CDR2 is YYEEEE in the germline V gene. Trimming cost V 4 bases and J 7 bases; bases outside gene matches: 11. The whole variable domain, remainder taken from reference TRBV5-6 and TRBJ1-6, is DAGVTQSPTHLIKTRGQQVTLRCSPKSGHDTVSWYQQALGQGPQFIFQYYEEEERQRGNFPDRFSGHQFPNYSSELNVNALLLGDSALYLCASSRYQQGWNSPLHFGNGTRLTVT.

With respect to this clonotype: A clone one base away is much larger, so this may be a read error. In DNA, the CDR3 is TGTGCCAGCAGTCACGACAGGGGCTCAGAGCCCCAGCATTTT. This encodes CASSHDRGSEPQHF. This chain joins TRBV6-5 and TRBJ1-5, with 8 bases lining up with TRBD1. Germline trimming cut 5 bases from V and 8 bases from J; bases unmatched to any gene: 8. CDR1 and CDR2 from the germline V gene are MNHEY and SVGAGI. The CDR3 consists of 14 residues.

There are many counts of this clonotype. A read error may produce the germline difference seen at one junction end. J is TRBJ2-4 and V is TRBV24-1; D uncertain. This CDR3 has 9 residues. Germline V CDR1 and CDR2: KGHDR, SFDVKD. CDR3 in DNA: TGTGCCACCAGTGATCACGTGGACTTC. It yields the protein CATSDHVDF.

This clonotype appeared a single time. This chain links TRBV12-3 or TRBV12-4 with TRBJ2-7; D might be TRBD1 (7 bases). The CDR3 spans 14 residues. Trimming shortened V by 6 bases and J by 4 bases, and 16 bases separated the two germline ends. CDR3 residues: CASSTAGQRYEQYF. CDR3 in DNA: TGTGCCAGCAGCACCGCGGGACAGCGATACGAGCAGTACTTC.

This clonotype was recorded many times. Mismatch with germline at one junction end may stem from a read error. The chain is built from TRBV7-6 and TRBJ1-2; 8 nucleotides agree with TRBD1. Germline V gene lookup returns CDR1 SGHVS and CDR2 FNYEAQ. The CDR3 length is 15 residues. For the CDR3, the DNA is TGTGCCAGCAGCTTCGGACAGGGCCATCCCGATGGCTACCCCTTC. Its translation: CASSFGQGHPDGYPF.

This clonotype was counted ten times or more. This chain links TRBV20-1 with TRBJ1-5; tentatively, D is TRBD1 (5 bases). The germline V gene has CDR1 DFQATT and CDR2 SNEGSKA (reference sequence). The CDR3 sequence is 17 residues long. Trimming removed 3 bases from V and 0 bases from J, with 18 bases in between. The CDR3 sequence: CSASGGLGMGSNQPQHF. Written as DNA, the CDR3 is TGCAGTGCTAGTGGGGGACTCGGGATGGGTAGCAATCAGCCCCAGCATTTT.

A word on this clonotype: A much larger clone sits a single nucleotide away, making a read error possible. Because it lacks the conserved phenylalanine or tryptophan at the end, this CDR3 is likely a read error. The CDR3 is CASSLSPGWYEQYL. CDR3 DNA: TGTGCCAGCAGCTTATCGCCGGGGTGGTACGAGCAGTACCTC. The chain combines TRBV7-6 with TRBJ2-7, with D maybe TRBD2 (5 bases). This CDR3 has 14 residues. CDR1 is SGHVS, CDR2 FNYEAQ, per germline. Trimming stripped 2 bases from V and 4 bases from J, with 12 bases between.

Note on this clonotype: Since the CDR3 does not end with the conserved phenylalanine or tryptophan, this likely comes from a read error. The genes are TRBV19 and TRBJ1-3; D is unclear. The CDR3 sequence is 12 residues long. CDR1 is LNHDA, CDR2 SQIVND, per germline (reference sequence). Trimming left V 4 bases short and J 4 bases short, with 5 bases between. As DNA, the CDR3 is TGTGCCAGTAGTACCCGGGGAAACACCATATATGCT. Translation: CASSTRGNTIYA.

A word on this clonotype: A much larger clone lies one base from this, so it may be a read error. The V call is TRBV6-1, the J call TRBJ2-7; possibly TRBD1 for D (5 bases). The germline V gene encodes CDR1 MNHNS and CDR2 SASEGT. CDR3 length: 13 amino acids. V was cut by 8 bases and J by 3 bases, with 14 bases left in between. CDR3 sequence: CASRRGRDYEQYF. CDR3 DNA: TGTGCCAGCCGAAGGGGCAGGGACTACGAGCAGTACTTC.

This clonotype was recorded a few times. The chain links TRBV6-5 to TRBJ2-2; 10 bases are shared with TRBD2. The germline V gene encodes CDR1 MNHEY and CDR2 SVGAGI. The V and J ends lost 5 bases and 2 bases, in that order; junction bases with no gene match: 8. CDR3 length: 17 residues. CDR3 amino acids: CASSHALAGVNTGELFF. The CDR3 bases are TGTGCCAGCAGTCACGCCCTAGCGGGAGTAAACACCGGGGAGCTGTTTTTT.

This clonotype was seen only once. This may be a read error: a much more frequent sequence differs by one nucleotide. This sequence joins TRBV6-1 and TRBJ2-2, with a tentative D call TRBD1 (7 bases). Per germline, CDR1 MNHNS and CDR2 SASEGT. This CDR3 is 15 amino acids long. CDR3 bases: TGTGCCAGCGGTGAGACAGGGAGGCCGACCGGGGGGCTGTTTTTT. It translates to CASGETGRPTGGLFF.